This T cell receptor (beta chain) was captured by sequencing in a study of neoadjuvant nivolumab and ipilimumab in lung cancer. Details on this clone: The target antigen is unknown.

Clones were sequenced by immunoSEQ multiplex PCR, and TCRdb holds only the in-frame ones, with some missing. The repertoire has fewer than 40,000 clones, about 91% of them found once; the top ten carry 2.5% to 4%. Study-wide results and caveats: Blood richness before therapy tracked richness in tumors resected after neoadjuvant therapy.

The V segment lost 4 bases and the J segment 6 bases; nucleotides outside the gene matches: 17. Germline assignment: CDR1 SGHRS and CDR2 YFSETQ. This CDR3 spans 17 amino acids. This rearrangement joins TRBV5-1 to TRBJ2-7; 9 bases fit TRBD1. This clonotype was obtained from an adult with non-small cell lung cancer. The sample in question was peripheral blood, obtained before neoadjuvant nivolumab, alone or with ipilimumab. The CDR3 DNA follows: TGCGCCAGCAGCGCCGGACAGGGGATCGGATTTGGGGGCGAGCAGTACTTC. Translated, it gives CASSAGQGIGFGGEQYF.